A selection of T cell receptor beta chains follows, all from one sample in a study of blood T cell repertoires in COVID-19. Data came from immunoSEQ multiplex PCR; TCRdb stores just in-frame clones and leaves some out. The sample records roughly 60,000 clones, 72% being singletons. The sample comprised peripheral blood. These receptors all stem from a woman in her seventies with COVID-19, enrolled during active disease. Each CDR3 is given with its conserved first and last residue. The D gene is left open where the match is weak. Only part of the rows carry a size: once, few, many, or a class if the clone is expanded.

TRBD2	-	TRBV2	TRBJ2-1	CASNSRTSGSGEQFF	TGTGCCAGCAACTCCAGGACTAGCGGGAGTGGTGAGCAGTTCTTC
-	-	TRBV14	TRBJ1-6	CASSHMGGIGNSPLHF	TGTGCCAGCAGCCATATGGGGGGGATAGGGAATTCACCCCTCCACTTT
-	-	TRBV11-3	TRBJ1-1	CASSLHGAQDTEAFF	TGTGCCAGCAGCCTCCATGGGGCCCAGGACACTGAAGCTTTCTTT
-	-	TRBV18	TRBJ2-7	CASSPDKDGEQYF	TGTGCCAGCTCGCCGGACAAGGATGGCGAGCAGTACTTC
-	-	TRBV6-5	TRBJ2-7	CASSPEGSSYEQYF	TGTGCCAGCAGTCCCGAGGGTAGCTCCTACGAGCAGTACTTC
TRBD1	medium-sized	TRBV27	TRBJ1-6	CASRPGGSSPLHF	TGTGCCAGTCGGCCAGGGGGTAGTTCACCCCTCCACTTT
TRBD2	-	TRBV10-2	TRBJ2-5	CASSGILAGGETQYF	TGCGCCAGCAGTGGCATCCTAGCGGGTGGGGAGACCCAGTACTTC
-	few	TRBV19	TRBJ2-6	CASKFSGANVLTF	TGTGCTTCTAAATTCTCTGGGGCCAACGTCCTGACTTTC
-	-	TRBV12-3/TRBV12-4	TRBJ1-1	CASRTRQALEAFF	TGTGCCAGCAGAACACGACAGGCCCTCGAAGCTTTCTTT
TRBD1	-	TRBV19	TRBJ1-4	CASTTGGWEKLFF	TGTGCCAGTACTACAGGGGGCTGGGAAAAACTGTTTTTT
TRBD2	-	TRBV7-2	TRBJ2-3	CASSPGSGGPPTDTQYF	TGTGCCAGCAGCCCCGGTAGCGGGGGGCCTCCCACAGATACGCAGTATTTT
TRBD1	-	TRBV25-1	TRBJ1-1	CASRTGGRLDTEAFF	TGTGCCAGCAGGACAGGGGGACGGTTAGACACTGAAGCTTTCTTT
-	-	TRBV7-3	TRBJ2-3	CASSSTGTHTQYF	TGTGCCAGCAGCTCTACCGGGACTCATACGCAGTATTTT
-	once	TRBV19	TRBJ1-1	CASSSSWTALPEAFF	TGTGCCAGTAGTTCTTCGTGGACAGCGCTTCCTGAAGCTTTCTTT
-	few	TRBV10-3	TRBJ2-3	CAISESPGDSDTQYF	TGTGCCATCAGTGAGTCCCCCGGAGACTCGGATACGCAGTATTTT
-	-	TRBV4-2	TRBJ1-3	CASSQPGIENTIYF	TGTGCCAGCAGCCAACCAGGGATAGAGAACACCATATATTTT
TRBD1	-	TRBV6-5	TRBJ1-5	CASSYHGTGSGQPQHF	TGTGCCAGCAGTTACCACGGGACAGGGAGCGGTCAGCCCCAGCATTTT
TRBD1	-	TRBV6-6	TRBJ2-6	CASSPRQGVGGANVLTF	TGTGCCAGCAGTCCCCGACAGGGGGTAGGTGGGGCCAACGTCCTGACTTTC
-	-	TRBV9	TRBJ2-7	CASSLTGDSLYEQYF	TGTGCCAGCAGCCTCACGGGGGACAGTTTATACGAGCAGTACTTC
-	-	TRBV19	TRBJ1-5	CASSAARDLPQHF	TGTGCCAGTAGTGCTGCCAGGGATTTGCCCCAGCATTTT
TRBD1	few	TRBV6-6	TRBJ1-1	CAGQQGADTEAFF	TGTGCCGGACAACAGGGGGCGGACACTGAAGCTTTCTTT
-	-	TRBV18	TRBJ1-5	CASSLGEGNQPQHF	TGTGCCAGCTCACTCGGGGAGGGCAATCAGCCCCAGCATTTT
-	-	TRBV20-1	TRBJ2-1	CSAEGNNEQFF	TGCAGTGCTGAGGGTAACAATGAGCAGTTCTTC